Listed here is a single T cell receptor (beta chain). Its antigen is currently unknown. V was cut by 4 bases and J by 6 bases, with 6 bases left in between. The CDR3 length is 10 residues. In germline, CDR1 is DFQATT, CDR2 SNEGSKA (reference sequence). TCRdb's table, derived via immunoSEQ multiplex PCR, lists solely in-frame clones and lacks some. The repertoire consists of around 100,000 clones, with 87% occurring once and the leading ten covering about 2%. Time point meaning: pretreatment peripheral blood. There were between 1 and 8 samples from each patient, taken pretreatment and on-treatment. This sample is part of a study of PD-L1 blockade in urothelial cancer. General study results and limits: Blood clones associated with the tumor expanded more at 3 weeks in durable-benefit patients.

Source: PBMCs, taken around atezolizumab (anti-PD-L1) treatment. V usage is TRBV20-1 and J usage is TRBJ1-2; no clear D. The receptor was derived from a man aged 60 to 75 with urothelial cancer. CDR3 region: CSATVNGYTF. The CDR3 DNA reads as TGCAGTGCTACCGTTAATGGCTACACCTTC.